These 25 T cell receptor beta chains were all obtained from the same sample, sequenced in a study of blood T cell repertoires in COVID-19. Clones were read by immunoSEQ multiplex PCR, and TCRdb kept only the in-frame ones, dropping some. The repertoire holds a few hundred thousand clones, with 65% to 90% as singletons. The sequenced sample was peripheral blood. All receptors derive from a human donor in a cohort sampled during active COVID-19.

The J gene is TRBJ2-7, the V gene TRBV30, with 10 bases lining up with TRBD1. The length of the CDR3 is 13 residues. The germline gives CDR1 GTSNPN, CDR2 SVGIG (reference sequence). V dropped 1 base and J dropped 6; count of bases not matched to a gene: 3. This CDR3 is CAWSAGTGAEQYF. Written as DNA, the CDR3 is TGTGCCTGGAGTGCGGGGACAGGGGCCGAGCAGTACTTC.

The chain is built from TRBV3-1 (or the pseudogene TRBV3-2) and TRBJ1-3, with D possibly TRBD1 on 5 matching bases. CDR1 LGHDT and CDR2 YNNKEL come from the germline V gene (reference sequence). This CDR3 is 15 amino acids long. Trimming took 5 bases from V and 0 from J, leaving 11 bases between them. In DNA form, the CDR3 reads TGTGCCAGCAGCTCGGACACCATCTCTGGAAACACCATATATTTT. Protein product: CASSSDTISGNTIYF.

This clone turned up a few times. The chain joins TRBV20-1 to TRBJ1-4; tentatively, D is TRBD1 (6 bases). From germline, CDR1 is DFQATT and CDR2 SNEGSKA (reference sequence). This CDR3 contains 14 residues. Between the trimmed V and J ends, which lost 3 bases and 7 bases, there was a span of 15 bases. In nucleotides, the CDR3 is TGCAGTGCTAGTACAGGGTATGGGGGTGAAAAACTGTTTTTT. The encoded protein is CSASTGYGGEKLFF.

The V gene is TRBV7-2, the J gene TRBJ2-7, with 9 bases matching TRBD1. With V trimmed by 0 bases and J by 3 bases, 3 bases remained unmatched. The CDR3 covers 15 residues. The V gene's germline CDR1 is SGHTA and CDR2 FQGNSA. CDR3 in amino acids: CASSLAGTGNYEQYF. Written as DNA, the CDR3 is TGTGCCAGCAGCTTAGCCGGGACAGGGAACTACGAGCAGTACTTC.

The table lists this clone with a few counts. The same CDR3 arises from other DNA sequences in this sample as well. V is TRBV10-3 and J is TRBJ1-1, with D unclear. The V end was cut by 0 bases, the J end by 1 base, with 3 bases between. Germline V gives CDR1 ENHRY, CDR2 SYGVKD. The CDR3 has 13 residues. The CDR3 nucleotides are TGTGCCATCAGTGAGTCCAGGAACACTGAAGCTTTCTTT. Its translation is CAISESRNTEAFF.

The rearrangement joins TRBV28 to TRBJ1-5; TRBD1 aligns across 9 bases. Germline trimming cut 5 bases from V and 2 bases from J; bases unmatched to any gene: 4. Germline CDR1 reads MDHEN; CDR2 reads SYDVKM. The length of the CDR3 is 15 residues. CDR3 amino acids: CASSRTGAGNQPQHF. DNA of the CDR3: TGTGCCAGCAGTCGGACAGGGGCCGGCAATCAGCCCCAGCATTTT.

The CDR3 is CASRAGRDNSPLHF. The CDR3, as DNA: TGTGCCAGCAGAGCCGGGAGAGATAATTCACCCCTCCACTTT. The chain joins TRBV6-5 to TRBJ1-6; D gene unclear. Trimming removed 6 bases at V and 5 bases at J, with 11 bases between. Germline CDR1 and CDR2: MNHEY and SVGAGI. The CDR3 has 14 residues.

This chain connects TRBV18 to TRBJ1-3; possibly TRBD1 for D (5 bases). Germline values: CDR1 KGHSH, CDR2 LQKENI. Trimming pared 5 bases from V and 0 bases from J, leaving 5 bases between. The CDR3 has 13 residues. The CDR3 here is CASSTGSGNTIYF. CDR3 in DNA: TGTGCCAGCTCAACAGGCTCTGGAAACACCATATATTTT.

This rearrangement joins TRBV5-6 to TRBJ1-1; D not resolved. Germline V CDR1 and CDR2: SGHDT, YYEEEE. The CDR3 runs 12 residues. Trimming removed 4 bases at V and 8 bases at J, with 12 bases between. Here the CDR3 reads CASSPTVGEAFF. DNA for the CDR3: TGTGCCAGCAGCCCGACGGTGGGCGAAGCTTTCTTT. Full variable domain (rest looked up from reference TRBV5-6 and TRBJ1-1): DAGVTQSPTHLIKTRGQQVTLRCSPKSGHDTVSWYQQALGQGPQFIFQYYEEEERQRGNFPDRFSGHQFPNYSSELNVNALLLGDSALYLCASSPTVGEAFFGQGTRLTVV.

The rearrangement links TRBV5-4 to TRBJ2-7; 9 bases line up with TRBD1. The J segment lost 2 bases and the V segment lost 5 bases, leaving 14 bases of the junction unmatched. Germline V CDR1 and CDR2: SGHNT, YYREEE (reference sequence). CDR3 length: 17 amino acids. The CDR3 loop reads CASRGTGLLGRPYEQYF. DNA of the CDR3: TGTGCCAGCAGAGGGACAGGGTTATTAGGAAGACCCTACGAGCAGTACTTC.

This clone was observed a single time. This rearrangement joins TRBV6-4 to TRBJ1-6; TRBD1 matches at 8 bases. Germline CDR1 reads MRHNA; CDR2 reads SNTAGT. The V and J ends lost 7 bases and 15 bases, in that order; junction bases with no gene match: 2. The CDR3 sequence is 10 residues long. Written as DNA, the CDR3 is TGTGCCAGCATCAGGGGGCGCCTCCACTTT. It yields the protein CASIRGRLHF.

The CDR3 loop is CASSFRNSPLHF. CDR3 nucleotides: TGTGCCAGCAGTTTCCGGAATTCACCCCTCCACTTT. The chain carries TRBV28 and TRBJ1-6; D is undetermined. CDR1 and CDR2 (germline): MDHEN, SYDVKM. This CDR3 has 12 residues. V lost 3 bases, J lost 7 bases, and 4 bases lay in between.

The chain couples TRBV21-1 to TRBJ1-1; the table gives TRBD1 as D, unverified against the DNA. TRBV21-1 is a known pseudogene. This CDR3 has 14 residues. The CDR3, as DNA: TGTGCCAGCAGCAAAGCGCGAGGGACAGGGGGCGCTTTCTTT. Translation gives CASSKARGTGGAFF.

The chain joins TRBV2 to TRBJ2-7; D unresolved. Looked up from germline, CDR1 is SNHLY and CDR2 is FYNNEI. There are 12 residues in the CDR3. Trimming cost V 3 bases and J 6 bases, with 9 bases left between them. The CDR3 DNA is TGTGCCAGCAGTGATGACAATATCGAGCAGTACTTC. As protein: CASSDDNIEQYF. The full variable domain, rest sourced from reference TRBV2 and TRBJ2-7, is EPEVTQTPSHQVTQMGQEVILRCVPISNHLYFYWYRQILGQKVEFLVSFYNNEISEKSEIFDDQFSVERPDGSNFTLKIRSTKLEDSAMYFCASSDDNIEQYFGPGTRLTVT.

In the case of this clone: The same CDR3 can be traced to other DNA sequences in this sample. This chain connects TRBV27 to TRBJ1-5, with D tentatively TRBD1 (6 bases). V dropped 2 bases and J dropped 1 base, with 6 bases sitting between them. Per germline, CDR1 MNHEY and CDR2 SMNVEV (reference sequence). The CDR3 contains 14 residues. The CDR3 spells CASSLRGSNQPQHF. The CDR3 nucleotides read TGTGCCAGCAGTTTAAGGGGGAGCAATCAGCCCCAGCATTTT.

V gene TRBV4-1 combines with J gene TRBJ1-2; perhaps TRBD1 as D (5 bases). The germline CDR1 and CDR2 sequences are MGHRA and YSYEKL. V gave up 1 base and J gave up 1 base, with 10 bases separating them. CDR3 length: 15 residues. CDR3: CASSQGQGLNYGYTF. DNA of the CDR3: TGCGCCAGCAGCCAAGGGCAGGGCCTTAACTATGGCTACACCTTC.

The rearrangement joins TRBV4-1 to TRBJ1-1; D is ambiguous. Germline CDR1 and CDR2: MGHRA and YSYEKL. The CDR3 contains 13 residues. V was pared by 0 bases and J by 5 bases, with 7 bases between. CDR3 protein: CASSQEFRTEAFF. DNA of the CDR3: TGCGCCAGCAGCCAAGAATTTCGGACTGAAGCTTTCTTT.

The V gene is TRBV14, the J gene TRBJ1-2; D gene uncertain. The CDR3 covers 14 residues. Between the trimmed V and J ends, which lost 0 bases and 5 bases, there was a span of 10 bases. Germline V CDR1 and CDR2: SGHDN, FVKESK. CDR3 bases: TGTGCCAGCAGCCAAGAGGAGAGACCTTATGGCTACACCTTC. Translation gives CASSQEERPYGYTF.

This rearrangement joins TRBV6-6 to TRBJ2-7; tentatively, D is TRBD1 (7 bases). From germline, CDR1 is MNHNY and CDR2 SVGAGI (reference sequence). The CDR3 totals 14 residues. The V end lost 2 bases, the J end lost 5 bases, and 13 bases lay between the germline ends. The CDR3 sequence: CASSYRQGGDEQYF. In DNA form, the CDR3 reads TGTGCCAGCAGTTACCGACAGGGAGGAGACGAGCAGTACTTC.

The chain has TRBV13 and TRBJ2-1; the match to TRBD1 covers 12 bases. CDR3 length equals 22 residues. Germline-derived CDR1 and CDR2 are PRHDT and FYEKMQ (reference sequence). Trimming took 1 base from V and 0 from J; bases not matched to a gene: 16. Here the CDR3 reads CASSLEVAFGTGGMSSYNEQFF. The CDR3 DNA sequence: TGTGCCAGCAGCTTAGAGGTCGCCTTTGGGACAGGGGGCATGAGCTCCTACAATGAGCAGTTCTTC.

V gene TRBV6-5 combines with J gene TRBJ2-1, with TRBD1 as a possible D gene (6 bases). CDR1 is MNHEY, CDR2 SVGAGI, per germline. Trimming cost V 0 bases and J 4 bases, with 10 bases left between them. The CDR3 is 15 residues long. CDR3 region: CASSYSRDKYNEQFF. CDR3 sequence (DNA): TGTGCCAGCAGTTACTCGAGGGACAAGTACAATGAGCAGTTCTTC.

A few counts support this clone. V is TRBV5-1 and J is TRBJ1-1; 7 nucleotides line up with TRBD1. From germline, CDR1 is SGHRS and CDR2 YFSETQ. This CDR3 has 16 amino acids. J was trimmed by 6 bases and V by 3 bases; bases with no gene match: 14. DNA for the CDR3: TGCGCCAGCAGCTGGGCCGGGACAGCCCGAACGGCTGAAGCTTTCTTT. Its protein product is CASSWAGTARTAEAFF.

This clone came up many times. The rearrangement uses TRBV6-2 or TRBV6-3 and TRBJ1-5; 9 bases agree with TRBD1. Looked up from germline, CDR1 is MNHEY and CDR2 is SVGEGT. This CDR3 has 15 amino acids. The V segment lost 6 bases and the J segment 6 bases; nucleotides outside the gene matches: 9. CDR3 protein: CASSRPGQGSQPQHF. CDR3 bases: TGTGCCAGCAGCCGGCCGGGACAGGGTAGTCAGCCCCAGCATTTT.

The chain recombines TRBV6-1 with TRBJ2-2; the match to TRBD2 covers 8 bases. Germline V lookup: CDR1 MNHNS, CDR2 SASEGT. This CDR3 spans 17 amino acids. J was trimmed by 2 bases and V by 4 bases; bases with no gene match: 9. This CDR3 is CASSAALSGENTGELFF. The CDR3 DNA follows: TGTGCCAGCAGTGCCGCCCTTAGCGGGGAAAACACCGGGGAGCTGTTTTTT.

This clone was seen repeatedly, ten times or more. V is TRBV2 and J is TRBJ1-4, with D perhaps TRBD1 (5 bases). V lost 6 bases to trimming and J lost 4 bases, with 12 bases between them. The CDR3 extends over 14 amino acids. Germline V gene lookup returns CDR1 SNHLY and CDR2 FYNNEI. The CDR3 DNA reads TGTGCCAGCAGGGGAACAGGATTTAATGAAAAACTGTTTTTT. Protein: CASRGTGFNEKLFF. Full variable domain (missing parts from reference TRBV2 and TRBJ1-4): EPEVTQTPSHQVTQMGQEVILRCVPISNHLYFYWYRQILGQKVEFLVSFYNNEISEKSEIFDDQFSVERPDGSNFTLKIRSTKLEDSAMYFCASRGTGFNEKLFFGSGTQLSVL.